This T cell receptor (beta chain) was sequenced in a study of shared clonotypes between healthy human individuals. Study information: Donors had three CD4 naive, three CD4 memory, two CD8 naive and one CD8 memory plate apiece. Study-wide points: Larger estimated richness was generally seen in naive subsets than in memory subsets.

CDR1 SGHAT and CDR2 FQNNGV come from the germline V gene. V lost 5 bases, J lost 3 bases, and 17 bases lay in between. The CDR3 sequence is 16 residues long. On this clone itself: Its antigen is not known.

A split of CD4+ cells into CD45RA+ naive and CD45RA-negative memory subsets was performed. Here immunoSEQ multiplex PCR was the method, and the copy in TCRdb shows in-frame clones only, minus some. The data show over 2 million clones, 85% to 95% seen once. This chain links TRBV11-2 with TRBJ2-1; D is unclear. What was sequenced was naive CD4+ T cells sorted from blood. Subset given: CD45RA+ positively selected. The clonotype comes from a young man in good health. The CDR3 sequence is CASSTNPGRVYNEQFF. The DNA for the CDR3 is TGTGCCAGCAGCACAAACCCAGGACGAGTCTACAATGAGCAGTTCTTC.